What follows are 31 T cell receptor beta chains derived from one specimen sequenced in a study of siplizumab effects on memory and regulatory T cells. Measured with immunoSEQ multiplex PCR; TCRdb has only the in-frame clones, and not every one. The sample carries over 85,000 clones, roughly 96% recorded once. The sequenced sample was naive CD4+ T cells sorted from blood. Receptors originate from a human donor in good health.

CDR3 loop: CASSYHAEAFF. CDR3 nucleotides: TGTGCCAGCAGTTATCACGCCGAAGCTTTCTTT. V is TRBV6-1 and J is TRBJ1-1; unclear D gene. Per germline, CDR1 MNHNS and CDR2 SASEGT. The V end lost 5 bases, the J end lost 8 bases, and 9 bases lay between the germline ends. The length of the CDR3 is 11 residues.

The chain is built from TRBV12-5 and TRBJ2-5; 9 bases are shared with TRBD1. The CDR3 has 14 residues. In germline, CDR1 is LGHNT, CDR2 FRNRAP. Unmatched junction bases numbered 5, after V lost 4 bases and J lost 5 bases. For the CDR3, the DNA is TGTGCTAGTGGTTCGGGACAGGGAGCCGAGACCCAGTACTTC. Protein product: CASGSGQGAETQYF.

V usage is TRBV10-3 and J usage is TRBJ2-5, with 10 positions matching TRBD2. The CDR3 consists of 17 residues. Germline V lookup: CDR1 ENHRY, CDR2 SYGVKD. The V and J ends lost 0 bases and 8 bases, in that order; junction bases with no gene match: 12. CDR3 region: CAISESILAGTQGTQYF. The CDR3, as DNA: TGTGCCATCAGTGAGTCGATACTAGCGGGAACCCAGGGTACCCAGTACTTC.

The CDR3 nucleotides read TGTGCCAGCAGCTTAGCCGGGCTAGCCGGTTACGAGCAGTACTTC. Its protein is CASSLAGLAGYEQYF. The chain combines TRBV7-2 with TRBJ2-7; maybe TRBD2 (5 bases). The CDR3 sequence is 15 residues long. Between the trimmed V and J ends, which lost 0 bases and 4 bases, there was a span of 13 bases. Germline V CDR1 and CDR2: SGHTA, FQGNSA.

This chain uses TRBV15 with TRBJ2-1; D is possibly TRBD2 (5 bases). V was trimmed by 4 bases and J by 0 bases, leaving 10 bases between them. This CDR3 has 15 residues. Germline V CDR1 and CDR2: LNHNV, YYDKDF (reference sequence). CDR3 bases: TGTGCCACCAGCATGAGCGGCAACTCCTACAATGAGCAGTTCTTC. It codes for CATSMSGNSYNEQFF.

The chain employs TRBV2 and TRBJ1-1; D may be TRBD1 (6 bases). This CDR3 contains 11 residues. Trimming shortened V by 5 bases and J by 10 bases, and 11 bases separated the two germline ends. CDR1 is SNHLY, CDR2 FYNNEI, per germline. In DNA, the CDR3 is TGTGCCAGCAGTTCAACAGGGAGAGCTTTCTTT. It codes for CASSSTGRAFF.

The V call is TRBV14, the J call TRBJ2-6; D is uncertain. The CDR3 sequence is 18 residues long. V gave up 0 bases and J gave up 0 bases, with 12 bases separating them. The germline V gene encodes CDR1 SGHDN and CDR2 FVKESK. The CDR3 nucleotides read TGTGCCAGCAGCCAAGATCTGGTACCCGTCTCTGGGGCCAACGTCCTGACTTTC. Amino acid sequence: CASSQDLVPVSGANVLTF.

This sequence joins TRBV5-4 and TRBJ1-5; D call uncertain. Germline lookup yields CDR1 SGHNT and CDR2 YYREEE (reference sequence). The ends were cut back, 4 bases at V and 2 bases at J, with 10 bases in the middle. This CDR3 region has 14 residues. As DNA, the CDR3 is TGTGCCAGCAGCCTCCGGGGAGGCAATCAGCCCCAGCATTTT. It codes for CASSLRGGNQPQHF.

The chain couples TRBV10-3 to TRBJ1-1; D remains unclear. Germline V CDR1 and CDR2: ENHRY, SYGVKD. The CDR3 length is 15 residues. V gave up 3 bases and J gave up 1 base, with 12 bases separating them. Written as DNA, the CDR3 is TGTGCCATCAGTGACCCCGGGAGGGCGAACACTGAAGCTTTCTTT. Its protein product is CAISDPGRANTEAFF.

The chain has TRBV5-1 and TRBJ2-3; D is tentatively TRBD1 or TRBD2 (5 bases each). CDR1 and CDR2 (germline): SGHRS, YFSETQ. This CDR3 spans 15 amino acids. Trimming shortened V by 0 bases and J by 3 bases, and 11 bases separated the two germline ends. This chain's CDR3 is CASSLGDPRTDTQYF. CDR3 DNA sequence: TGCGCCAGCAGCTTGGGGGACCCGCGGACAGATACGCAGTATTTT.

The chain combines TRBV7-7 with TRBJ2-3; D gene unclear. In germline, CDR1 is SSHAT, CDR2 FNYEAQ (reference sequence). Trimming shortened V by 6 bases and J by 2 bases, and 9 bases separated the two germline ends. The CDR3 loop spans 13 amino acids. CDR3 DNA: TGTGCCAGCAGTCGTACTGCCACAGATACGCAGTATTTT. Translation: CASSRTATDTQYF.

This clone appeared once. The chain couples TRBV27 to TRBJ1-6, with D hard to call. Germline values: CDR1 MNHEY, CDR2 SMNVEV (reference sequence). This CDR3 spans 14 amino acids. V was pared by 5 bases and J by 0 bases, with 5 bases between. CDR3 sequence (DNA): TGTGCCAGCAGTAAGAGCTCCTATAATTCACCCCTCCACTTT. Its translation: CASSKSSYNSPLHF.

J is TRBJ1-2 and V is TRBV7-2; tentatively, D is TRBD1 (6 bases). This CDR3 region has 15 residues. Germline CDR1 is SGHTA and CDR2 is FQGNSA. V dropped 1 base and J dropped 4 bases, with 13 bases sitting between them. The CDR3 protein is CASSLGQGMAYGYTF. CDR3 nucleotide sequence: TGTGCCAGCAGCTTAGGTCAGGGGATGGCCTATGGCTACACCTTC.

V is TRBV5-4 and J is TRBJ1-5; no reliable D call. The CDR3 extends over 14 amino acids. V was pared by 0 bases and J by 1 base, with 5 bases between. The germline V gene encodes CDR1 SGHNT and CDR2 YYREEE (reference sequence). The CDR3 is CASSLGQSNQPQHF. CDR3 in DNA: TGTGCCAGCAGCTTGGGTCAGAGCAATCAGCCCCAGCATTTT.

The rearrangement joins TRBV9 to TRBJ2-7, with a tentative D call TRBD2 (6 bases). The CDR3 consists of 16 residues. Germline assignment: CDR1 SGDLS and CDR2 YYNGEE. The germline V and J ends were trimmed by 4 bases and 2 bases, with 19 bases remaining between them. The chain's CDR3 is CASSPQFGGSAYEQYF. In DNA form, the CDR3 reads TGTGCCAGCAGCCCCCAATTTGGGGGGTCAGCCTACGAGCAGTACTTC. Variable domain in full (rest from reference TRBV9 and TRBJ2-7): DSGVTQTPKHLITATGQRVTLRCSPRSGDLSVYWYQQSLDQGLQFLIQYYNGEERAKGNILERFSAQQFPDLHSELNLSSLELGDSALYFCASSPQFGGSAYEQYFGPGTRLTVT.

The sample holds one count of this clone. The rearrangement links TRBV5-1 to TRBJ1-3, with D tentatively TRBD1 (6 bases). CDR1 and CDR2 (germline): SGHRS, YFSETQ. CDR3 length equals 15 residues. Between the trimmed V and J ends, which lost 2 bases and 0 bases, there was a span of 9 bases. CDR3 bases: TGCGCCAGCAGCTTCGGACAGCACTCTGGAAACACCATATATTTT. Translating gives CASSFGQHSGNTIYF.

This clone is a singleton in its sample. V gene TRBV7-9 combines with J gene TRBJ2-6, with D possibly TRBD2 on 6 matching bases. In germline, CDR1 is SEHNR, CDR2 FQNEAQ (reference sequence). V gave up 9 bases and J gave up 2 bases, with 20 bases separating them. CDR3 length equals 17 residues. The CDR3 here is CARETPRGSTGANVLTF. In DNA form, the CDR3 reads TGTGCCAGGGAGACTCCGCGGGGTTCCACTGGGGCCAACGTCCTGACTTTC.

V gene TRBV29-1 combines with J gene TRBJ1-2; D is perhaps TRBD1 (6 bases). The germline gives CDR1 SQVTM, CDR2 ANQGSEA. V was shortened by 8 bases and J by 5 bases, with 18 bases between the two germline ends. This CDR3 is built from 13 residues. DNA for the CDR3: TGCAGCTCCCCCGAGACAGGAGGGTATGGCTACACCTTC. Translated, it gives CSSPETGGYGYTF.

CDR3 sequence reads: CASSLGGLNSPLHF. In nucleotides, the CDR3 is TGTGCCAGCAGCCTTGGGGGGCTGAATTCACCCCTCCACTTT. V gene TRBV7-6 combines with J gene TRBJ1-6, with D maybe TRBD1 (6 bases). CDR1 and CDR2 from the germline V gene are SGHVS and FNYEAQ. Trimming left V 5 bases short and J 7 bases short, with 12 bases between. This CDR3 is built from 14 residues. Combining the CDR3 with reference TRBV7-6 and TRBJ1-6 gives the whole variable domain GAGVSQSPRYKVTKRGQDVALRCDPISGHVSLYWYRQALGQGPEFLTYFNYEAQQDKSGLPNDRFSAERPEGSISTLTIQRTEQRDSAMYRCASSLGGLNSPLHFGNGTRLTVT.

The chain joins TRBV5-6 to TRBJ1-3; TRBD1 matches 7 bases. This CDR3 comprises 14 residues. Trimming removed 4 bases from V and 4 bases from J; junction bases left unmatched: 5. Germline assignment: CDR1 SGHDT and CDR2 YYEEEE. CDR3 nucleotides: TGTGCCAGCAGCATTGAGGACAGGGGAAACACCATATATTTT. This gives the protein CASSIEDRGNTIYF.

The chain combines TRBV6-1 with TRBJ1-1; TRBD1 might be the D (6 bases). Trimming left V 7 bases short and J 4 bases short, with 16 bases between. This CDR3 region has 14 residues. CDR1 MNHNS and CDR2 SASEGT come from the germline V gene. The CDR3 region is CASTIKQGFTEAFF. In nucleotides, the CDR3 is TGTGCCAGCACTATAAAACAGGGTTTCACTGAAGCTTTCTTT.

The chain links TRBV4-1 to TRBJ2-3, with 11 positions matching TRBD2. This CDR3 is 16 amino acids long. The germline gives CDR1 MGHRA, CDR2 YSYEKL. V lost 4 bases to trimming and J lost 6 bases; unmatched junction nucleotides: 9. The CDR3 bases are TGCGCCAGCAGCCCACTTAGCGGGGGGGAATTGGATACGCAGTATTTT. It specifies CASSPLSGGELDTQYF.

This clone was found once. The CDR3 bases are TGTGCCAGCAGCCCCGGGGGGGCGACTAATGAAAAACTGTTTTTT. Translation: CASSPGGATNEKLFF. The V call is TRBV28, the J call TRBJ1-4; D is possibly TRBD1 (6 bases). The CDR3 runs to 15 residues. Germline CDR1 is MDHEN and CDR2 is SYDVKM. The V and J ends lost 6 bases and 2 bases respectively, with 13 bases between them.

In DNA form, the CDR3 reads TGTGCCAGCAGGTTAACCCCAGGGAGCACTGAAGCTTTCTTT. As protein: CASRLTPGSTEAFF. This chain connects TRBV7-2 to TRBJ1-1, with a weak D call TRBD1 (5 bases). The germline gives CDR1 SGHTA, CDR2 FQGNSA. There are 14 residues in the CDR3. V dropped 6 bases and J dropped 4 bases, with 15 bases sitting between them. The variable domain in full, completed from reference TRBV7-2 and TRBJ1-1, reads GAGVSQSPSNKVTEKGKDVELRCDPISGHTALYWYRQSLGQGLEFLIYFQGNSAPDKSGLPSDRFSAERTGGSVSTLTIQRTQQEDSAVYLCASRLTPGSTEAFFGQGTRLTVV.

This chain joins TRBV2 and TRBJ2-5; TRBD2 might be the D (6 bases). The CDR3 spans 13 residues. Germline CDR1 and CDR2: SNHLY and FYNNEI. The V end lost 6 bases, the J end lost 3 bases, and 11 bases lay between the germline ends. The CDR3 sequence is CASRTGTEETQYF. The CDR3 DNA reads as TGTGCCAGCAGGACCGGGACTGAAGAGACCCAGTACTTC.

The gene calls are TRBV7-8 and TRBJ2-2, with 8 positions matching TRBD2. The CDR3 extends over 18 amino acids. Unmatched junction bases numbered 9, after V lost 2 bases and J lost 1 base. Germline CDR1 is SGHVS and CDR2 is FQNEAQ. In nucleotides, the CDR3 is TGTGCCAGCAGCTTAACAGCGGGGGCTCGTTTGAACACCGGGGAGCTGTTTTTT. Its protein product is CASSLTAGARLNTGELFF.

The chain joins TRBV7-8 to TRBJ1-5, with D tentatively TRBD1 (5 bases). Per the germline V gene, CDR1 is SGHVS and CDR2 is FQNEAQ. This CDR3 contains 17 residues. V was trimmed by 7 bases and J by 2 bases, leaving 21 bases between them. The chain's CDR3 is CASNSERGVFGNQPQHF. Here the CDR3 DNA reads TGTGCCAGCAACTCTGAACGAGGGGTTTTCGGCAATCAGCCCCAGCATTTT.

The V call is TRBV5-1, the J call TRBJ1-2; D gene uncertain. Looked up from germline, CDR1 is SGHRS and CDR2 is YFSETQ. The CDR3 consists of 14 residues. V dropped 1 base and J dropped 1 base, with 8 bases sitting between them. CDR3 nucleotide sequence: TGCGCCAGCAGCTTGCTCCAGAATAACTATGGCTACACCTTC. Its translation is CASSLLQNNYGYTF.

CDR3 in amino acids: CASSLRGANTGELFF. Written as DNA, the CDR3 is TGTGCCAGCAGCTTACGGGGGGCGAACACCGGGGAGCTGTTTTTT. V gene TRBV7-2 combines with J gene TRBJ2-2, with TRBD2 matching over 7 bases. This CDR3 has 15 residues. CDR1 SGHTA and CDR2 FQGNSA come from the germline V gene. Trimming removed 2 bases from V and 0 bases from J; junction bases left unmatched: 0.

The chain links TRBV5-3 to TRBJ1-6; D is uncertain. TRBV5-3 is classed as an ORF, of uncertain function. Trimming pared 4 bases from V and 9 bases from J, leaving 14 bases between. The CDR3 totals 14 residues. CDR3 loop: CARSATEGASPLHF. The CDR3 DNA reads TGTGCCAGAAGCGCAACGGAGGGCGCTTCACCCCTCCACTTT.

The genes are TRBV19 and TRBJ1-2; 8 nucleotides agree with TRBD1. V lost 0 bases and J lost 4; bases outside the gene matches: 4. The CDR3 is 15 residues long. From germline, CDR1 is LNHDA and CDR2 SQIVND (reference sequence). The CDR3 bases are TGTGCCAGTAGTATAGATGTTGGGACAGGCTATGGCTACACCTTC. Amino acid sequence: CASSIDVGTGYGYTF.